The rows below give T cell receptor beta chains drawn from one sample of a study of CD8 T cells in Susac syndrome. A single record per CDR3 protein comes from TCRdb applying MiXCR to the immunoSEQ multiplex PCR reads. The sample carries 95,000 to 150,000 distinct CDR3 sequences, roughly 93% recorded once. The sample taken for sequencing was CD8+ T cells from PBMCs. The receptors were sampled from a human donor with multiple sclerosis. CDR3s include the opening cysteine and the closing phenylalanine or tryptophan. A D gene is named only where the DNA matches it firmly.

>TRBV3-1|TRBD1|TRBJ1-1
CASSQGITGGLTEAFF
TGTGCCAGCAGCCAAGGGATCACAGGGGGCCTAACTGAAGCTTTCTTT
>TRBV7-8|TRBD2|TRBJ2-2
CASTLTSGFTGELFF
TGTGCCAGTACATTGACTAGCGGATTCACCGGGGAGCTGTTTTTT
>TRBV27|TRBD1|TRBJ1-1
CASSLDRDTEAFF
TGTGCCAGCAGTTTAGACAGGGACACTGAAGCTTTCTTT
>TRBV12-3/TRBV12-4|NA|TRBJ1-1
CASSPTGLVTEAFF
TGTGCCAGCAGTCCCACAGGGTTGGTCACTGAAGCTTTCTTT
>TRBV7-9|NA|TRBJ1-1
CASSLAPEGSNTEAFF
TGTGCCAGCAGCTTAGCGCCCGAAGGGTCGAACACTGAAGCTTTCTTT
>TRBV7-9|NA|TRBJ1-6
CASSHRGTSYNSPLHF
TGTGCCAGCAGCCATCGCGGGACCTCCTATAATTCACCCCTCCACTTT
>TRBV5-1|NA|TRBJ2-7
CASSFFDLNDEQYF
TGCGCCAGCAGCTTCTTTGACCTGAACGACGAGCAGTACTTC
>TRBV12-3/TRBV12-4|NA|TRBJ2-1
CASTPFGSNEQFF
TGTGCCAGCACCCCTTTTGGAAGTAATGAGCAGTTCTTC
>TRBV6-1|TRBD2|TRBJ2-5
CASSEGVSGGSETQYF
TGTGCCAGCAGTGAAGGGGTTAGCGGGGGAAGTGAGACCCAGTACTTC
>TRBV14|NA|TRBJ2-2
CASSPRRGRGTGELFF
TGTGCCAGCAGCCCGAGGCGAGGGAGAGGCACCGGGGAGCTGTTTTTT
>TRBV4-1|TRBD2|TRBJ2-1
CASMGGGEQFF
TGCGCCAGCATGGGGGGGGGTGAGCAGTTCTTC
>TRBV6-1|NA|TRBJ1-2
CASSRDLQIPSNYGYTF
TGTGCCAGCAGTCGAGACTTACAGATCCCCTCTAACTATGGCTACACCTTC
>TRBV11-2|NA|TRBJ2-6
CASSLSGANVLTF
TGTGCCAGCAGCTTATCTGGGGCCAACGTCCTGACTTTC